This T cell receptor (beta chain) was profiled in a study of blood T cell repertoires in COVID-19. About the research overall: Both acute and convalescent COVID-19 samples were obtained from the United States, Italy and Spain.

Sequencing was performed with immunoSEQ multiplex PCR; in TCRdb, only in-frame clones are kept and a portion is missing. The sample has 87,000 or so clones, more than 75% seen once. The sample was peripheral blood. This clonotype was obtained from a woman aged 80 or over with acute or convalescent COVID-19.

CDR3 DNA: TGTGCCAGCAGCCAAAGGGCAGCGGGAGGGGTCGCGAACACCGGGGAGCTGTTTTTT. It encodes CASSQRAAGGVANTGELFF. The rearrangement joins TRBV4-2 to TRBJ2-2; 10 bases are shared with TRBD2. The CDR3 covers 19 residues. CDR1 is LGHNA and CDR2 is YNFKEQ in the germline V gene. V trimming: 2 bases; J trimming: 0 bases; junction bases outside the gene matches: 9.